This T cell receptor beta chain came from a study of siplizumab effects on memory and regulatory T cells. Study observations and caveats: The study found that siplizumab significantly reduced alloreactive sequences traceable to unstimulated CD4+ memory cells. The study found naive T cells seemingly more diverse than memory cells and seemingly major alloresponse contributors. Tregs proliferating in siplizumab cultures lacked confirmation of their suppressive function. Mappable CD4+ clones that were alloreactive averaged roughly 69% Treg-derived with siplizumab versus roughly 25% in controls.

Comments on this clone: Its antigen is as yet unknown.

Assay: immunoSEQ multiplex PCR; the TCRdb copy retains only in-frame clones and omits some. This sample yields tens of thousands of clones, of which 80% to 95% are seen a single time; over 5% belongs to the top ten. Germline CDR1 and CDR2: SGHDT and YYEEEE. The CDR3 is 12 residues long. The V gene end was trimmed by 4 bases and the J gene end by 10 bases; junction bases not matched to a gene: 3. The sequenced sample was CD8+ T cells sorted from blood. This receptor was taken from a human donor in good health. The gene calls are TRBV5-6 and TRBJ1-4; 8 bases line up with TRBD1. CDR3 nucleotides: TGTGCCAGCAGCCAACAGGGGGGAAAACTGTTTTTT. Translated, it gives CASSQQGGKLFF.